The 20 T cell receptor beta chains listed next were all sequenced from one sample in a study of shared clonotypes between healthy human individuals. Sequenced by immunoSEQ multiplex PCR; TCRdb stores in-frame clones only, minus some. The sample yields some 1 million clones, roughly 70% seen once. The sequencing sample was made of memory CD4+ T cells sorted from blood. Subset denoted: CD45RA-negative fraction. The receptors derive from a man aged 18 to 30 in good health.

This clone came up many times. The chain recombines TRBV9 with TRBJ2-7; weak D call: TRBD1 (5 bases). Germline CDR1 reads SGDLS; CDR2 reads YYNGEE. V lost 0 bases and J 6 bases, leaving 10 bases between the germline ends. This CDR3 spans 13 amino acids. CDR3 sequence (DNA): TGTGCCAGCAGCGTAGTTTGGGGCAGCGAGCAGTACTTC. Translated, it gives CASSVVWGSEQYF.

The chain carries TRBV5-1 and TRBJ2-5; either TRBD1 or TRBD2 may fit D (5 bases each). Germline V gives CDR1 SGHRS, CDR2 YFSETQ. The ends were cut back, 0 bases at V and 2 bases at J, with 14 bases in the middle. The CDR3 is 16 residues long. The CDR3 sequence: CASSLVPGQPQETQYF. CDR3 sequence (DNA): TGCGCCAGCAGCTTGGTCCCGGGGCAGCCGCAAGAGACCCAGTACTTC. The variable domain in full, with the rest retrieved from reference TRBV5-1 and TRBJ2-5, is KAGVTQTPRYLIKTRGQQVTLSCSPISGHRSVSWYQQTPGQGLQFLFEYFSETQRNKGNFPGRFSGRQFSNSRSEMNVSTLELGDSALYLCASSLVPGQPQETQYFGPGTRLLVL.

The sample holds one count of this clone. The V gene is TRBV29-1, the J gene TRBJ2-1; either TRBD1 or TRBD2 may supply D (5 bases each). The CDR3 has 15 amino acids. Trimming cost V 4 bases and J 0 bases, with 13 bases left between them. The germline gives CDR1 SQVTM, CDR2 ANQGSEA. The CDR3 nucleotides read TGCAGCGTTGGATCCGGGACCTTCTCCTACAATGAGCAGTTCTTC. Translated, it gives CSVGSGTFSYNEQFF.

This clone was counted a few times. For the CDR3, the DNA is TGTGCAAGTCGCGACCGGAGTCGGCAGGGAAACACCGGGGAGCTGTTTTTT. Its protein product is CASRDRSRQGNTGELFF. The chain joins TRBV12-2 to TRBJ2-2; no check of the table's D call, TRBD1, against the DNA was made. TRBV12-2 is an annotated pseudogene. The CDR3 length is 17 residues.

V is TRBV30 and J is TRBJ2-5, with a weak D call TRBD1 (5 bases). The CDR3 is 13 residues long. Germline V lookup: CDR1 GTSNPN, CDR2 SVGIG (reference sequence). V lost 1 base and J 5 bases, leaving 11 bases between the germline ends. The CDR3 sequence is CAWSGGTGETQYF. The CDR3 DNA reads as TGTGCCTGGAGTGGGGGCACTGGGGAGACCCAGTACTTC. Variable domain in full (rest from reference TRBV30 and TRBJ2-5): SQTIHQWPATLVQPVGSPLSLECTVEGTSNPNLYWYRQAAGRGLQLLFYSVGIGQISSEVPQNLSASRPQDRQFILSSKKLLLSDSGFYLCAWSGGTGETQYFGPGTRLLVL.

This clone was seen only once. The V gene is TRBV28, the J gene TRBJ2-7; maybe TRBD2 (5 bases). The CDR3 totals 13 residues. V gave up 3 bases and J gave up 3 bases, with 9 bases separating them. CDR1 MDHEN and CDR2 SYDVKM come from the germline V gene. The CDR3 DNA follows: TGTGCCAGCAGTTTTTGGGAGAGCTACGAGCAGTACTTC. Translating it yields CASSFWESYEQYF.

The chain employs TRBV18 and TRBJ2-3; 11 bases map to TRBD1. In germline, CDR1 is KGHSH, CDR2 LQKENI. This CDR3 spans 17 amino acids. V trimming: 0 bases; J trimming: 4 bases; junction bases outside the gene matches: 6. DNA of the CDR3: TGTGCCAGCTCACCACCGGAGGGGACAGGGGGAGCAGATACGCAGTATTTT. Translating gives CASSPPEGTGGADTQYF.

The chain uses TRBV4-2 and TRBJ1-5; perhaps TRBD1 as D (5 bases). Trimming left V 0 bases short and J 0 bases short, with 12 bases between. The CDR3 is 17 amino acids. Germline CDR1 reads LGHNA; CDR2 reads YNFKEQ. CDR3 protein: CASSQDSKGLSNQPQHF. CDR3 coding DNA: TGTGCCAGCAGCCAAGATTCTAAGGGACTTAGCAATCAGCCCCAGCATTTT.

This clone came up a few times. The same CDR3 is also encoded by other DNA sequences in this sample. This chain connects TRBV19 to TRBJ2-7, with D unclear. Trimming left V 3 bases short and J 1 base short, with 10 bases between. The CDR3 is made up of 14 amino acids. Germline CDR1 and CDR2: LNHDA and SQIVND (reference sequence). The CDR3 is CASSIRDGSYEQYF. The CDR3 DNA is TGTGCCAGTAGTATTCGTGATGGGTCCTACGAGCAGTACTTC.

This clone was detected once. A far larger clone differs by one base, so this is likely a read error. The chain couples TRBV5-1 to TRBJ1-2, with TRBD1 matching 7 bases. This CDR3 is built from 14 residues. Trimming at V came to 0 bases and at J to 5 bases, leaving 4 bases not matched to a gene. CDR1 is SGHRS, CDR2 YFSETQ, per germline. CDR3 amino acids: CASSLEGQPYGYTF. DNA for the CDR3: TGCGCCAGCAGCTTGGAGGGACAGCCTTATGGCTACACCTTC.

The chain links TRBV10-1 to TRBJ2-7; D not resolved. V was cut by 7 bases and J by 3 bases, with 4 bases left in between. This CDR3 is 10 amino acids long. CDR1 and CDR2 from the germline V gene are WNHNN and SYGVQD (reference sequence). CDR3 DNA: TGCGCCAGCATTGGCTACGAGCAGTACTTC. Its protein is CASIGYEQYF.

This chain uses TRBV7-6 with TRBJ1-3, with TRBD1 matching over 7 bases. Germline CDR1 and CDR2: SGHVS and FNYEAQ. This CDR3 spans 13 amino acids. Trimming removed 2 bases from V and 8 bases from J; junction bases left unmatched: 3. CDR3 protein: CASSLNRGDTIYF. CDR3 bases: TGTGCCAGCAGCTTAAACAGGGGAGACACCATATATTTT.

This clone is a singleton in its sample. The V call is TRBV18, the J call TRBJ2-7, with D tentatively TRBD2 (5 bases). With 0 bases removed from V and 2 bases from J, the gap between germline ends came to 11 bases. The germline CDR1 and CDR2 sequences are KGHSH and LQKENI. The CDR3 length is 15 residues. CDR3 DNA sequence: TGTGCCAGCTCACCACCGGTTGTCGGGGCCTACGAGCAGTACTTC. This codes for CASSPPVVGAYEQYF. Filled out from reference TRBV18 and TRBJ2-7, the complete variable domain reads NAGVMQNPRHLVRRRGQEARLRCSPMKGHSHVYWYRQLPEEGLKFMVYLQKENIIDESGMPKERFSAEFPKEGPSILRIQQVVRGDSAAYFCASSPPVVGAYEQYFGPGTRLTVT.

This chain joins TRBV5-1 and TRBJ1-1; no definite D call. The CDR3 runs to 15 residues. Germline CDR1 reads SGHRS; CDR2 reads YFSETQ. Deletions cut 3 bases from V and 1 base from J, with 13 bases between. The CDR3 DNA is TGCGCCAGCAGCTCGATGAGGACGGGGAACACTGAAGCTTTCTTT. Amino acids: CASSSMRTGNTEAFF.

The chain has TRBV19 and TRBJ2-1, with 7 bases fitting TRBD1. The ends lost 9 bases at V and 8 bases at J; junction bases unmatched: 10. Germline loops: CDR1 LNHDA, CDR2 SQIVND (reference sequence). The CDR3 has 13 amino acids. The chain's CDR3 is CARPRQGYDEQFF. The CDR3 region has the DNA TGTGCCAGGCCCAGACAGGGTTACGATGAGCAGTTCTTC. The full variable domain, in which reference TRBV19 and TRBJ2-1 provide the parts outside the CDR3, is DGGITQSPKYLFRKEGQNVTLSCEQNLNHDAMYWYRQDPGQGLRLIYYSQIVNDFQKGDIAEGYSVSREKKESFPLTVTSAQKNPTAFYLCARPRQGYDEQFFGPGTRLTVL.

The CDR3 DNA reads as TGTGCCAGCACTCTCACCTATTACGGGAGGAACTATGGCTACACCTTC. Its translation: CASTLTYYGRNYGYTF. The J gene is TRBJ1-2, the V gene TRBV5-5; D not certain. CDR1 and CDR2 (germline): SGHKS, YYEKEE (reference sequence). CDR3 length: 16 amino acids. The germline V and J ends were trimmed by 6 bases and 2 bases, with 20 bases remaining between them. The variable domain in full, with the rest retrieved from reference TRBV5-5 and TRBJ1-2, is DAGVTQSPTHLIKTRGQQVTLRCSPISGHKSVSWYQQVLGQGPQFIFQYYEKEERGRGNFPDRFSARQFPNYSSELNVNALLLGDSALYLCASTLTYYGRNYGYTFGSGTRLTVV.

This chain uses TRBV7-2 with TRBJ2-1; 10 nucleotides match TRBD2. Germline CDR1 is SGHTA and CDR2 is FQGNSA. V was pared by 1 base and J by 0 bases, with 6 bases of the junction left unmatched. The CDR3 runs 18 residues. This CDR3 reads CASSLGASGGSSYNEQFF. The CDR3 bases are TGTGCCAGCAGCTTAGGGGCTAGCGGGGGAAGCTCCTACAATGAGCAGTTCTTC.

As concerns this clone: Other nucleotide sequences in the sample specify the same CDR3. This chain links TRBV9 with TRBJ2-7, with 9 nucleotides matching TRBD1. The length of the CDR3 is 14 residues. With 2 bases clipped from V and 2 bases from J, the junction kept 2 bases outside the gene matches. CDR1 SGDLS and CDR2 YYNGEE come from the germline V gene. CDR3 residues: CASSVGQGPYEQYF. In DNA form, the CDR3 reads TGTGCCAGCAGCGTTGGACAGGGGCCCTACGAGCAGTACTTC.

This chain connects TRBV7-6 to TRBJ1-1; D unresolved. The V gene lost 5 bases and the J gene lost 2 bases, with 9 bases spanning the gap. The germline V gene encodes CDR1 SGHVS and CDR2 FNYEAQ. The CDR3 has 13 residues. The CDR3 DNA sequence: TGTGCCAGCAGCACCGACATAAACACTGAAGCTTTCTTT. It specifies CASSTDINTEAFF. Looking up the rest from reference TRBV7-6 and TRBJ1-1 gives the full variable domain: GAGVSQSPRYKVTKRGQDVALRCDPISGHVSLYWYRQALGQGPEFLTYFNYEAQQDKSGLPNDRFSAERPEGSISTLTIQRTEQRDSAMYRCASSTDINTEAFFGQGTRLTVV.

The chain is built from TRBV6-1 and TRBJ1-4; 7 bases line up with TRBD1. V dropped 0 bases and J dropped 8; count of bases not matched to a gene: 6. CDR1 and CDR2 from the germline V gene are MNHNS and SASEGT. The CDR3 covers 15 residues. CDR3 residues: CASSEARDRAEKLFF. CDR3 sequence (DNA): TGTGCCAGCAGTGAAGCCCGTGACAGGGCGGAAAAACTGTTTTTT.